This TCR beta chain was recorded in a study of memory CD4+ T cells and cytomegalovirus serostatus. Looking at the study overall: Of the healthy Belgian adults, several were CMV seropositive and more than 20 seronegative. The study, taken as a whole, reports: The CMV-associated TCR signature appears largely within the CD4+ memory repertoire.

V was cut by 6 bases and J by 6 bases, with 17 bases left in between. The V gene's germline CDR1 is SNHLY and CDR2 FYNNEI. The CDR3 runs 14 residues. The sort gate was single viable CD3+CD4+CD8-CD45RO+ cells for memory CD4+ T cells. Serostatus was set by detecting CMV pp150, pp28, p38, p52 IgG. Total CD4+ T cells were enriched by CD4 positive selection. This clone showed up just a few times. What it recognizes is unknown. TCRdb's table, derived via immunoSEQ multiplex PCR, lists solely in-frame clones and lacks some. The sample includes some 48,000 clones, 75% to 85% of them seen just once. V usage is TRBV2 and J usage is TRBJ1-2; D not resolved. The specimen sequenced was memory CD4+ T cells from blood. This receptor was taken from an adult in good health and CMV-seronegative. The CDR3 nucleotides are TGTGCCAGCAGCTTTAGACACCACTCGGATGGCTACACCTTC. Protein sequence: CASSFRHHSDGYTF.